A single sample is the source of the 25 T cell receptor beta chains below, sequenced in a study of cytomegalovirus exposure and HLA in healthy donors. The PCR had 60 Vbeta and 13 Jbeta primers. The repertoire was sequenced with immunoSEQ multiplex PCR; TCRdb's copy has only in-frame clones and lacks some. The sample contains about 90,000 clones, 70% to 85% of which appear only once. Sample: PBMCs. These TCRs come from a man aged 25-45 years in good health and CMV-seronegative.

The chain combines TRBV11-3 with TRBJ1-4; D gene unclear. V lost 5 bases, J lost 8 bases, and 18 bases lay in between. The CDR3 consists of 15 residues. Germline-derived CDR1 and CDR2 are SGHNT and YENEEA. The DNA of the CDR3 is TGTGCCAGCAGCACCCGGGATCTCGCGGGGGAAAAACTGTTTTTT. It specifies CASSTRDLAGEKLFF.

V is TRBV13 and J is TRBJ2-3, with 11 bases that match TRBD2. The CDR3 consists of 15 residues. Germline CDR1 is PRHDT and CDR2 is FYEKMQ (reference sequence). With V trimmed by 2 bases and J by 4 bases, 2 bases remained unmatched. The CDR3: CASSLLAGGSDTQYF. CDR3 DNA sequence: TGTGCCAGCAGCTTACTAGCGGGGGGATCAGATACGCAGTATTTT. Using reference TRBV13 and TRBJ2-3 for the parts outside the CDR3, the full variable domain is AAGVIQSPRHLIKEKRETATLKCYPIPRHDTVYWYQQGPGQDPQFLISFYEKMQSDKGSIPDRFSAQQFSDYHSELNMSSLELGDSALYFCASSLLAGGSDTQYFGPGTRLTVL.

In this sample, this clone turned up a few times. The CDR3 protein is CASSLTIPMNTEAFF. The CDR3 nucleotides are TGTGCCAGCAGTTTAACTATTCCCATGAACACTGAAGCTTTCTTT. The rearrangement uses TRBV28 and TRBJ1-1, with no clear D. CDR1 and CDR2 (germline): MDHEN, SYDVKM. CDR3 length: 15 amino acids. Trimming left V 2 bases short and J 0 bases short, with 10 bases between.

This chain joins TRBV25-1 and TRBJ2-1, with D perhaps matching TRBD2 (6 bases). From germline, CDR1 is MGHDK and CDR2 SYGVNS. V was pared by 4 bases and J by 7 bases, with 11 bases between. The CDR3 contains 13 residues. The CDR3 sequence: CASSAFGGNEQFF. CDR3 sequence (DNA): TGTGCCAGCAGTGCCTTCGGGGGTAATGAGCAGTTCTTC.

The gene calls are TRBV30 and TRBJ1-6; the match to TRBD1 covers 9 bases. The CDR3 runs 13 residues. V lost 4 bases and J lost 7; bases outside the gene matches: 2. Germline-derived CDR1 and CDR2 are GTSNPN and SVGIG (reference sequence). CDR3 sequence: CAWKGTGNSPLHF. CDR3 in DNA: TGTGCCTGGAAAGGGACAGGGAATTCACCCCTCCACTTT. The variable domain in full, with the rest retrieved from reference TRBV30 and TRBJ1-6, is SQTIHQWPATLVQPVGSPLSLECTVEGTSNPNLYWYRQAAGRGLQLLFYSVGIGQISSEVPQNLSASRPQDRQFILSSKKLLLSDSGFYLCAWKGTGNSPLHFGNGTRLTVT.

This clone has a handful of counts. The chain couples TRBV30 to TRBJ1-1, with D unresolved. Looked up from germline, CDR1 is GTSNPN and CDR2 is SVGIG (reference sequence). The CDR3 spans 11 residues. Trimming pared 3 bases from V and 2 bases from J, leaving 4 bases between. CDR3 sequence reads: CAWSHNTEAFF. The CDR3 DNA sequence: TGTGCCTGGAGCCATAACACTGAAGCTTTCTTT.

V is TRBV27 and J is TRBJ1-2; 7 nucleotides line up with TRBD1. Germline V CDR1 and CDR2: MNHEY, SMNVEV (reference sequence). This CDR3 is built from 16 residues. V was pared by 4 bases and J by 1 base, with 9 bases of the junction left unmatched. The CDR3 DNA reads as TGTGCCAGCAGTTCCCTCCGACAGGGTGATAACTATGGCTACACCTTC. Translating it yields CASSSLRQGDNYGYTF.

V is TRBV6-1 and J is TRBJ2-5; 10 bases are a match to TRBD2. CDR3 length: 16 amino acids. After removal of 2 bases from V and 5 bases from J, the junction contained 8 bases not matched to a gene. Germline V lookup: CDR1 MNHNS, CDR2 SASEGT. CDR3 coding DNA: TGTGCCAGCAGTGAAAGCGGGGGGGCAGGGTGGGAGACCCAGTACTTC. Amino acid sequence: CASSESGGAGWETQYF.

The J gene is TRBJ2-3, the V gene TRBV6-5; the match to TRBD2 covers 14 bases. CDR3 length: 15 amino acids. CDR1 is MNHEY and CDR2 is SVGAGI in the germline V gene. The CDR3 region has the DNA TGTCTCACAGGGACTAGCGGGGGTAACACAGATACGCAGTATTTT. It is translated as CLTGTSGGNTDTQYF.

This chain uses TRBV19 with TRBJ2-1, with 7 nucleotides matching TRBD1. The trim removed 7 bases at V and 4 bases at J, leaving 7 bases unmatched. The CDR3 covers 14 residues. Per the germline V gene, CDR1 is LNHDA and CDR2 is SQIVND (reference sequence). CDR3: CASKTGIVYNEQFF. The CDR3 coding sequence is TGTGCCAGTAAGACAGGGATCGTTTACAATGAGCAGTTCTTC.

J is TRBJ2-7 and V is TRBV6-1, with 7 bases lining up with TRBD1. The CDR3 loop spans 13 amino acids. V lost 3 bases to trimming and J lost 7 bases; unmatched junction nucleotides: 6. CDR1 and CDR2 (germline): MNHNS, SASEGT. This chain's CDR3 is CASSDKGAGEQYF. CDR3 nucleotides: TGTGCCAGCAGTGATAAGGGGGCGGGTGAGCAGTACTTC.

The rearrangement uses TRBV19 and TRBJ1-6; D is unclear. This CDR3 has 15 amino acids. Trimming removed 3 bases at V and 8 bases at J, with 14 bases between. Per germline, CDR1 LNHDA and CDR2 SQIVND (reference sequence). The CDR3 DNA follows: TGTGCCAGTAGTATGGTTCCGAGGTATGATTCACCCCTCCACTTT. It specifies CASSMVPRYDSPLHF.

J is TRBJ2-5 and V is TRBV6-5, with D unresolved. The DNA end lines up better with TRBJ2-7; the J call may be wrong. Germline values: CDR1 MNHEY, CDR2 SVGAGI. The length of the CDR3 is 14 residues. The CDR3 loop is CASSYSRGSYEQYF. For the CDR3, the DNA is TGTGCCAGCAGTTACTCGCGAGGATCCTACGAGCAGTACTTC.

The chain recombines TRBV28 with TRBJ1-5; D not resolved. Germline V CDR1 and CDR2: MDHEN, SYDVKM. The CDR3 has 14 amino acids. V was pared by 2 bases and J by 7 bases, with 12 bases between. CDR3 sequence: CASSLIGRQQPQHF. As DNA, the CDR3 is TGTGCCAGCAGTTTAATAGGGAGGCAGCAGCCCCAGCATTTT.

The genes are TRBV5-1 and TRBJ1-1, with 8 positions matching TRBD1. The CDR3 totals 15 residues. V dropped 0 bases and J dropped 1; count of bases not matched to a gene: 2. CDR1 and CDR2 (germline): SGHRS, YFSETQ. The CDR3 coding sequence is TGCGCCAGCAGCTTGGGAGACAGGGGGAACACTGAAGCTTTCTTT. The encoded protein is CASSLGDRGNTEAFF.

This chain joins TRBV4-1 and TRBJ1-1, with D possibly matching TRBD1 (5 bases). Germline CDR1 and CDR2: MGHRA and YSYEKL. V was trimmed by 1 base and J by 8 bases, leaving 17 bases between them. The length of the CDR3 is 15 residues. CDR3 DNA sequence: TGCGCCAGCAGCCAAGCAGTACAGGCCCTAGGGGAAGCTTTCTTT. It encodes CASSQAVQALGEAFF.

CDR3 region: CASSQAGATHGYTF. The CDR3 nucleotides are TGTGCCAGCAGCCAGGCGGGGGCAACCCATGGCTACACCTTC. The chain uses TRBV28 and TRBJ1-2, with a tentative D call TRBD1 (6 bases). Germline assignment: CDR1 MDHEN and CDR2 SYDVKM. The CDR3 covers 14 residues. V lost 6 bases and J 6 bases, leaving 17 bases between the germline ends.

CDR3 loop: CASRLDRSSYNEQFF. In nucleotides, the CDR3 is TGTGCCAGTAGATTGGACAGGAGCTCCTACAATGAGCAGTTCTTC. The chain uses TRBV19 and TRBJ2-1, with 7 bases that match TRBD1. Losses at the gene ends were 6 bases for V and 0 bases for J; bases not matched to a gene: 5. The CDR3 extends over 15 amino acids. The germline gives CDR1 LNHDA, CDR2 SQIVND (reference sequence).

A word on this clone: Mismatch with germline at one junction end may stem from a read error. The chain couples TRBV29-1 to TRBJ2-1, with no clear D. The CDR3 length is 11 residues. From germline, CDR1 is SQVTM and CDR2 ANQGSEA. Written as DNA, the CDR3 is TGCAGCATTGAAAACTACCACGAGCAGTTCTTC. Its protein product is CSIENYHEQFF.

This clone was seen only a few times. The chain is built from TRBV5-1 and TRBJ2-3; 10 nucleotides align to TRBD1. The trim removed 0 bases at V and 3 bases at J, leaving 1 base unmatched. This CDR3 has 15 amino acids. CDR1 and CDR2 (germline): SGHRS, YFSETQ. In nucleotides, the CDR3 is TGCGCCAGCAGCTTGGTGGGACAGGGGACAGATACGCAGTATTTT. Translation: CASSLVGQGTDTQYF.

This sequence joins TRBV5-6 and TRBJ1-1; tentatively, D is TRBD1 (5 bases). Trimming pared 2 bases from V and 10 bases from J, leaving 15 bases between. There are 13 residues in the CDR3. CDR1 is SGHDT and CDR2 is YYEEEE in the germline V gene. CDR3 protein: CASSLYGTDGAFF. Here the CDR3 DNA reads TGTGCCAGCAGCTTATACGGGACTGATGGAGCTTTCTTT.

Only one count was recorded for this clone. One end of the junction varies from germline; a read error may be responsible. This sequence joins TRBV2 and TRBJ2-5; 9 bases align to TRBD2. The CDR3 has 14 amino acids. The V gene's germline CDR1 is SNHLY and CDR2 FYNNEI. For the CDR3, the DNA is TGTGCCAGCAGGGAAGACTATAGCGGGGGCCATAAGTACTTC. Its translation: CASREDYSGGHKYF.

V gene TRBV2 combines with J gene TRBJ1-2, with D tentatively TRBD1 (5 bases). Germline lookup yields CDR1 SNHLY and CDR2 FYNNEI. V was pared by 4 bases and J by 0 bases, with 9 bases between. CDR3 length: 14 residues. For the CDR3, the DNA is TGTGCCAGCAGTGTGACAGAAGCTAACTATGGCTACACCTTC. Amino acid sequence: CASSVTEANYGYTF.

J is TRBJ1-5 and V is TRBV10-3, with 7 bases that match TRBD1. CDR1 and CDR2 from the germline V gene are ENHRY and SYGVKD. Losses at the gene ends were 7 bases for V and 5 bases for J; bases not matched to a gene: 5. The CDR3 extends over 13 amino acids. CDR3 amino acids: CAITSDRDQPQHF. The CDR3, as DNA: TGTGCCATCACGTCTGACAGGGATCAGCCCCAGCATTTT.

The rearrangement links TRBV25-1 to TRBJ1-1, with D uncertain. Germline V gene sequence: CDR1 MGHDK, CDR2 SYGVNS. CDR3 size: 14 residues. V was shortened by 1 base and J by 3 bases, with 9 bases between the two germline ends. This CDR3 is CASSEWARDTEAFF. The DNA of the CDR3 is TGTGCCAGCAGTGAATGGGCTCGTGACACTGAAGCTTTCTTT.